This T cell receptor beta chain was captured by sequencing in a study of T-cell memory formation after mild COVID-19. Notes on the study in general: The study found balanced CD4/CD8 in clones contracting day 15 to 85 and a CD4+ lean in later expanders. Mostly located in CM and EM were contracting CD4+ clones, with contracting CD8+ clones located in EMRA. The pre-infection memory compartment contained some responding clones, suggesting cross-reactive memory joined.

The CDR3 consists of 13 residues. The germline V gene has CDR1 SGHDT and CDR2 YYEEEE. With 3 bases removed from V and 10 bases from J, the gap between germline ends came to 14 bases. After 5'RACE with constant-segment primers, TCR alpha and TCR beta cDNA libraries carrying sample barcodes and UMIs were obtained. TCRdb independently ran MiXCR on the 5' RACE reads; one entry per CDR3 protein. The sample holds 500,000 to 600,000 distinct CDR3 sequences, more than 15% seen once. The table lists this clonotype with a few counts. Its antigen is not known. The specimen was PBMCs or a T cell subset sorted from them (not recorded which). The chain recombines TRBV5-6 with TRBJ2-1; D unclear. This sequence was found in an adult woman who had mild COVID-19 (a few samples of this study predate the infection). Cell type and time point are not known. The CDR3 sequence is CASSSTLLVEQFF. The CDR3 DNA reads as TGTGCCAGCAGCTCCACCCTTTTAGTAGAGCAGTTCTTC. The variable domain in full, completed from reference TRBV5-6 and TRBJ2-1, reads DAGVTQSPTHLIKTRGQQVTLRCSPKSGHDTVSWYQQALGQGPQFIFQYYEEEERQRGNFPDRFSGHQFPNYSSELNVNALLLGDSALYLCASSSTLLVEQFFGPGTRLTVL.